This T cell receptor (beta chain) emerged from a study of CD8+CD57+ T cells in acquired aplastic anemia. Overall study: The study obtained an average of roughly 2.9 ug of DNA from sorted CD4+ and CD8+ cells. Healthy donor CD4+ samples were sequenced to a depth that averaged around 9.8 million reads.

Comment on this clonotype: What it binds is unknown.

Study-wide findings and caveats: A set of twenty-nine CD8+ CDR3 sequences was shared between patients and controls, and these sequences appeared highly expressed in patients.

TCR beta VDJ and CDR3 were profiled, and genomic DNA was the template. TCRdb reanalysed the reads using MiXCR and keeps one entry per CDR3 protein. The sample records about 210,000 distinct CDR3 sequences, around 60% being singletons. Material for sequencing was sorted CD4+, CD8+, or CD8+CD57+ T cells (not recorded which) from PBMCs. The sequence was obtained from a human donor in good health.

CDR3 sequence: CSVERQGDETQYF. DNA for the CDR3: TGCAGCGTCGAGAGACAGGGCGACGAGACCCAGTACTTC. The rearrangement joins TRBV29-1 to TRBJ2-5, with 7 positions matching TRBD1. CDR1 is SQVTM, CDR2 ANQGSEA, per germline. The CDR3 sequence is 13 residues long. V was clipped by 6 bases and J by 5 bases; unmatched bases: 9.